Sequencing of this T cell receptor beta chain was carried out in a study of T cells in Graves' hyperthyroidism and ophthalmopathy. Findings of the study overall: Model predictions of ophthalmopathy came a median approximately 6 months before onset.

Exclusion criteria comprised uncontrolled infection, other autoimmune disease, pregnancy or lactation. Amplification yielded TCR beta CDR3 regions, with RNA transcripts as the source. Primed by the HTBI set, a first-round RT-PCR was run on the TCR CDR3. Using its own MiXCR run on the multiplex PCR reads, TCRdb lists one record per CDR3 protein. The sample contains more than 300,000 distinct CDR3 sequences, around 20% of which appear only once. Only a few counts were recorded for this clonotype. Its cognate antigen is unknown. The sample comprised blood. The clonotype was recovered from a man younger than 35 with Graves' ophthalmopathy.

As DNA, the CDR3 is TGTGCCAGCAGCCGTAGCGGGGGGGCCGGAAATGAGCAGTTCTTC. Translating it yields CASSRSGGAGNEQFF. The genes are TRBV3-1 and TRBJ2-1, with 11 bases matching TRBD2. Germline values: CDR1 LGHDT, CDR2 YNNKEL (reference sequence). Unmatched junction bases numbered 6, after V lost 4 bases and J lost 7 bases. The CDR3 covers 15 residues.